These 22 T cell receptor beta chains share one sample of origin, sequenced in a study of early T cells in non-severe SARS-CoV-2 infection. Each CDR3 protein gets one entry after TCRdb re-called the 5' RACE reads with MiXCR. The repertoire includes more than 45,000 distinct CDR3 sequences, more than 5.5% of them detected once, and under 9% sits in the top ten. Sequenced here: whole blood, sampled at baseline. The receptors originated from an adult who was a healthcare worker with PCR-confirmed SARS-CoV-2 infection or an uninfected control (not recorded which).

This clonotype was recorded many times. V is TRBV29-1 and J is TRBJ2-7, with 7 bases that match TRBD1. Germline values: CDR1 SQVTM, CDR2 ANQGSEA. V lost 5 bases, J lost 2 bases, and 3 bases stayed unmatched. The CDR3 is made up of 12 amino acids. This CDR3 reads CSVLTGPYEQYF. Here the CDR3 DNA reads TGCAGCGTTCTGACAGGGCCCTACGAGCAGTACTTC.

This clonotype was seen ten or more times. The chain has TRBV6-1 and TRBJ2-3; maybe TRBD2 (5 bases). V shed 0 bases and J shed 6 bases, with 13 bases lying between them. The CDR3 runs 15 residues. The V gene's germline CDR1 is MNHNS and CDR2 SASEGT. CDR3 in DNA: TGTGCCAGCAGTGAAGCTGAGGGCCACCTGGATACGCAGTATTTT. Translating gives CASSEAEGHLDTQYF.

This clonotype was seen at least ten times. J is TRBJ2-1 and V is TRBV6-6; unclear D gene. From germline, CDR1 is MNHNY and CDR2 SVGAGI (reference sequence). V lost 0 bases, J lost 6 bases, and 9 bases lay in between. The CDR3 consists of 14 residues. The CDR3 region is CASSYSKVGNEQFF. The CDR3 DNA sequence: TGTGCCAGCAGTTACTCCAAAGTCGGCAATGAGCAGTTCTTC.

Only a few counts were recorded for this clonotype. The chain has TRBV20-1 and TRBJ2-7; D is uncertain. The CDR3 runs 11 residues. V was pared by 4 bases and J by 4 bases, with 8 bases between. Germline CDR1 and CDR2: DFQATT and SNEGSKA (reference sequence). The CDR3 region has the DNA TGCAGTGCTAAGTTCGATTACGAGCAGTACTTC. Protein sequence: CSAKFDYEQYF.

This clonotype has a handful of counts. The chain carries TRBV6-5 and TRBJ2-2; TRBD2 might be the D (6 bases). The CDR3 consists of 12 residues. Trimming removed 11 bases from V and 1 base from J, with 8 bases in between. The germline CDR1 and CDR2 sequences are MNHEY and SVGAGI. The CDR3 region has the DNA TGTGCCGGGCGGGGGAACACCGGGGAGCTGTTTTTT. Its translation is CAGRGNTGELFF.

The V and J genes are TRBV7-2 and TRBJ2-5, with TRBD2 matching over 14 bases. Germline CDR1 SGHTA, CDR2 FQGNSA. This CDR3 region has 16 residues. J lost 2 bases, V lost 1 base, and 0 bases had no gene match. CDR3 nucleotide sequence: TGTGCCAGCAGCTTAGGACTAGCGGGAGGGCAAGAGACCCAGTACTTC. This sequence encodes CASSLGLAGGQETQYF.

The chain links TRBV5-1 to TRBJ2-1; 15 nucleotides match TRBD2. This CDR3 spans 16 amino acids. Trimming cost V 4 bases and J 7 bases; bases outside gene matches: 6. In germline, CDR1 is SGHRS, CDR2 YFSETQ. CDR3 residues: CASSGGTSGRKNEQFF. CDR3 sequence (DNA): TGCGCCAGCAGCGGGGGGACTAGCGGGAGGAAGAATGAGCAGTTCTTC.

Many counts were recorded for this clonotype. V usage is TRBV5-1 and J usage is TRBJ2-5, with 10 bases identical to TRBD2. Per germline, CDR1 SGHRS and CDR2 YFSETQ. The CDR3 has 16 residues. Trimming cost V 0 bases and J 5 bases; bases outside gene matches: 7. The CDR3: CASSLVPGLAVETQYF. The CDR3 bases are TGCGCCAGCAGCTTGGTACCTGGACTAGCGGTGGAGACCCAGTACTTC.

This clonotype was seen ten or more times. The chain links TRBV20-1 to TRBJ2-2, with a weak D call TRBD1 (5 bases). With 3 bases removed from V and 6 bases from J, the gap between germline ends came to 11 bases. CDR3 length: 13 residues. CDR1 and CDR2 (germline): DFQATT, SNEGSKA (reference sequence). DNA of the CDR3: TGCAGTGCTAGGCGCATAGGGGCCGGGGAGCTGTTTTTT. This codes for CSARRIGAGELFF.

This clonotype was seen ten or more times. The gene calls are TRBV5-1 and TRBJ2-7; TRBD2 aligns across 7 bases. CDR3 length: 15 residues. Germline V lookup: CDR1 SGHRS, CDR2 YFSETQ. The J segment lost 5 bases and the V segment lost 0 bases, leaving 8 bases of the junction unmatched. The CDR3 DNA is TGCGCCAGCAGCTTGGCCCCGGGGAGGGGTCACGAGCAGTACTTC. It codes for CASSLAPGRGHEQYF.

This clonotype was counted many times. The CDR3 protein is CASSFSRTNYGYTF. The CDR3 nucleotides read TGTGCCAGCAGCTTTTCGCGGACGAACTATGGCTACACCTTC. This chain links TRBV7-9 with TRBJ1-2; D ambiguous. Germline CDR1 is SEHNR and CDR2 is FQNEAQ (reference sequence). Trimming pared 3 bases from V and 2 bases from J, leaving 10 bases between. This CDR3 region has 14 residues. Variable domain in full (rest from reference TRBV7-9 and TRBJ1-2): DTGVSQNPRHKITKRGQNVTFRCDPISEHNRLYWYRQTLGQGPEFLTYFQNEAQLEKSRLLSDRFSAERPKGSFSTLEIQRTEQGDSAMYLCASSFSRTNYGYTFGSGTRLTVV.

This clonotype was observed many times. The chain carries TRBV4-3 and TRBJ2-1, with TRBD2 matching 13 bases. Germline V gene sequence: CDR1 LGHNA, CDR2 YSLEER. The CDR3 totals 15 residues. The V segment lost 4 bases and the J segment 8 bases; nucleotides outside the gene matches: 5. CDR3 sequence reads: CASSRTSGRGYEQFF. CDR3 coding DNA: TGCGCCAGCAGCCGTACTAGCGGGAGGGGGTATGAGCAGTTCTTC.

This clonotype has at least ten counts. V gene TRBV12-3 or TRBV12-4 combines with J gene TRBJ2-7; TRBD1 is a possible D gene (5 bases). V shed 2 bases and J shed 5 bases, with 10 bases lying between them. The length of the CDR3 is 13 residues. In DNA, the CDR3 is TGTGCCAGCAGTTTACCAGGGTCCCACGAGCAGTACTTC. Protein: CASSLPGSHEQYF.

This clonotype was recorded a few times. The chain is built from TRBV3-1 and TRBJ2-1; the D is unclear. The CDR3 covers 11 residues. V dropped 2 bases and J dropped 8 bases, with 4 bases sitting between them. Per germline, CDR1 LGHDT and CDR2 YNNKEL (reference sequence). DNA of the CDR3: TGTGCCAGCAGCCAACTTCATGAGCAGTTCTTC. Amino acid sequence: CASSQLHEQFF.

This clonotype has a count of ten or more. This sequence joins TRBV28 and TRBJ2-5, with D tentatively TRBD1 (6 bases). The CDR3 contains 13 residues. Germline lookup yields CDR1 MDHEN and CDR2 SYDVKM. Trimming removed 6 bases at V and 1 base at J, with 9 bases between. The CDR3 loop reads CASRVDSQETQYF. The CDR3 nucleotides are TGTGCCAGCAGGGTGGACAGCCAAGAGACCCAGTACTTC.

The sample holds many counts of this clonotype. The chain employs TRBV6-6 and TRBJ2-5, with 8 bases matching TRBD1. V lost 3 bases and J lost 7; bases outside the gene matches: 4. There are 13 residues in the CDR3. Germline-derived CDR1 and CDR2 are MNHNY and SVGAGI (reference sequence). The CDR3 loop is CASSYTGGVTQYF. The CDR3, as DNA: TGTGCCAGCAGTTATACAGGGGGAGTGACCCAGTACTTC.

Only a few counts were recorded for this clonotype. This chain connects TRBV3-1 to TRBJ1-5; TRBD1 matches at 7 bases. The CDR3 length is 15 residues. Germline lookup yields CDR1 LGHDT and CDR2 YNNKEL (reference sequence). The junction had 6 bases not matched to a gene; V was cut back by 4 bases and J by 3 bases. CDR3 coding DNA: TGTGCCAGCAGCCTCCGGGGACAGACCAATCAGCCCCAGCATTTT. Its translation: CASSLRGQTNQPQHF.

The V call is TRBV7-2, the J call TRBJ2-1; 7 bases fit TRBD2. V gave up 3 bases and J gave up 0 bases; unmatched junction bases: 8. This CDR3 spans 17 amino acids. Germline CDR1 and CDR2: SGHTA and FQGNSA. CDR3 sequence: CASSFPSGASSYNEQFF. CDR3 nucleotides: TGTGCCAGCAGCTTTCCTAGCGGTGCGAGCTCCTACAATGAGCAGTTCTTC.

This clonotype was counted a few times. The chain employs TRBV2 and TRBJ1-1; D not certain. Germline V gene sequence: CDR1 SNHLY, CDR2 FYNNEI. The CDR3 length is 14 residues. V was pared by 6 bases and J by 1 base, with 12 bases between. The CDR3 spells CASRIGRANTEAFF. DNA of the CDR3: TGTGCCAGCAGGATAGGACGGGCGAACACTGAAGCTTTCTTT.

There are a few counts of this clonotype. The V gene is TRBV5-1, the J gene TRBJ1-1, with D hard to call. V dropped 3 bases and J dropped 3 bases, with 9 bases sitting between them. The CDR3 length is 13 residues. Germline CDR1 is SGHRS and CDR2 is YFSETQ. The CDR3 DNA reads TGCGCCAGCAGCTCCAATAGTGACACTGAAGCTTTCTTT. It codes for CASSSNSDTEAFF.

This clonotype was recorded at least ten times. The gene calls are TRBV12-3 or TRBV12-4 and TRBJ2-3; 13 nucleotides align to TRBD2. The CDR3 spans 17 residues. Trimming removed 6 bases from V and 1 base from J; junction bases left unmatched: 7. The CDR3 loop reads CASRRTSGRMGTDTQYF. The DNA of the CDR3 is TGTGCCAGCAGGAGGACTAGCGGGAGAATGGGCACAGATACGCAGTATTTT.

This clonotype was picked up many times. The chain has TRBV28 and TRBJ2-4, with D possibly TRBD1 on 6 matching bases. There are 15 residues in the CDR3. Germline V gene sequence: CDR1 MDHEN, CDR2 SYDVKM. V was shortened by 7 bases and J by 7 bases, with 20 bases between the two germline ends. The CDR3 nucleotides read TGTGCCAGCAATCGATCAGGGGCTGGTTGGAACATTCAGTACTTC. Encoded protein: CASNRSGAGWNIQYF.